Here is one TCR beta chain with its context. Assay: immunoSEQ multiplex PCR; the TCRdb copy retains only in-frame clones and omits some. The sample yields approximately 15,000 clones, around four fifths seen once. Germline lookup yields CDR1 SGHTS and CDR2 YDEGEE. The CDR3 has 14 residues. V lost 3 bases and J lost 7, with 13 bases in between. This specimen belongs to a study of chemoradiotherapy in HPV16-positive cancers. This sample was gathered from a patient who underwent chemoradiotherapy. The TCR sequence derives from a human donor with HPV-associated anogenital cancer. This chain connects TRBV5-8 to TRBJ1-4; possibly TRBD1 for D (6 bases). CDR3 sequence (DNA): TGTGCCAGCAGCTCCGGGACATACGGTGAAAAACTGTTTTTT. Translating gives CASSSGTYGEKLFF.